The T cell receptor beta chain described here comes from a study of shared clonotypes between healthy human individuals (dated by TCRdb to the early 2020s). Background on the whole study: The cohort included three men and two women between 18 and 49 years of age. To estimate repertoire size and how much clonotypes are shared between individuals, the study performed deep sequencing of blood TCR repertoires from a few healthy adults. Each donor's leukapheresis produced roughly between roughly 0.85 and 9 billion PBMCs. To increase sequencing depth and limit assay-specific biases, TCR repertoire library preparation and sequencing were carried out by different laboratories using diverse techniques. For each donor, three plates each were used for CD4 naive and CD4 memory, two plates were used for CD8 naive, and one plate was used for CD8 memory.

Using the deep immunoSEQ assay, multiplex PCR amplified TCR CDR3 regions from genomic DNA. Genomic DNA extracted from each cell subset was distributed evenly over all wells of several immunoSEQ 96-well plates, and each plate served as one replicate. For sorted subsets, roughly 0.2 ug genomic DNA, equal to some 30,000 T cell genomes, was loaded into each replicate PCR. Purified libraries were quantified with a Qubit 3.0 fluorometer, sized on a Bioanalyzer 2100, and re-quantified with the KAPA Library Quantification kit. A separate single-read 150-cycle Illumina NextSeq 550 flow cell was used to sequence each immunoSEQ 96-well plate. Per the original workflow: Because the immunoSEQ output held only junctional sequences and lacked quality scores, the filtering could not match the filtering applied to full-length reads. Sequences were annotated with PyIR, a Python wrapper for IgBLAST v1.9, and V/J genes and CDR3 were assigned using IMGT germline references. Reads were removed for weak V/J assignments (E-value above 1e-6), missing CDR3, stop codons, out-of-frame junctions, or ambiguous translated residues. V3J clonotypes were defined as sequences sharing the same inferred V gene, J gene, and CDR3 amino acid sequence. The percentage overlap between two repertoires was calculated by dividing the number of shared unique clonotypes by the size of the smaller repertoire. Richness of each repertoire was evaluated using RTK rarefaction, the Chao1 estimator, and Recon v2.1 estimates of unobserved clonotypes. OLGA was used to compute generation probabilities for all TCRbeta clonotypes that the gDNA method yielded from a handful of donors. The clones in this table, taken by TCRdb from immuneACCESS, are in-frame only. Not every clone is retained; where verified, under half of the shortfall comes from an unresolved V gene, and the cause of the rest is unknown. V and J calls and clone size come straight from that table; D and trimming were deduced from the DNA. This sample gives about 1 million clones in total; around 75% of them show up just once. The ten largest make up around 1.5% of the sample.

Cut back by 2 bases and 3 bases, the V and J ends lie 5 bases apart. The CDR3 covers 12 residues, taking in both the cysteine and the phenylalanine. Only CDR3 DNA remains: 36 bases, in frame from the first base. CDR1 and CDR2, looked up from the germline V gene, are WSHSY and SAAADI. The donors were healthy, HIV-negative adults with no recently reported acute infections or vaccinations. Every donor was a Caucasian adult living in Nashville, Tennessee, USA. CD4+ T cells were enriched by magnetic negative selection, after which naive cells were positively selected on CD45RA and the negative fraction was taken as the memory subset. After blood collection by leukapheresis, PBMCs were isolated using Ficoll-Histopaque density gradient centrifugation and then cryopreserved in the vapor phase of liquid nitrogen. Analytical flow cytometry was used to check the purity and quantity of every magnetically sorted T cell population. Genomic DNA was isolated from every sorted fraction and measured by UV absorbance on a Nanodrop 2000c.

A note on this clone: No cognate antigen has been identified for it. The record has no base qualities; no much larger clone is one base away.

Broad study findings and their caveats: About 4.5% of naive CD4, 3.5% of naive CD8, 2.3% of memory CD4, and more than 0.35% of memory CD8 clonotypes were shared across several donors. Higher generation probabilities were observed for clonotypes shared by all four sorted-subset donors than for non-shared clonotypes. Sampling was limited to blood, and TCR repertoires in tissue likely differ from TCR repertoires in blood. Based on pairwise subsampling, the degree of clonotype sharing among donors was expected to be affected by sequencing depth. Larger estimated clonotype richness was generally found for naive subsets than for memory subsets. Rarefaction of sorted-subset datasets indicated incomplete sequencing despite the large sequencing depth. The small number of donors limited the genetic and exposure-history diversity represented.

The receptor comes from a man in his late teens or twenties in good health. The sequencing input was memory CD4+ T cells sorted from blood. Explained via the paper, the cell subset or site label denotes: CD45RA-negative fraction. The chain is encoded by TRBV10-2 joined to TRBJ2-7; the D gene remains uncertain. For the CDR3, the sequence is CASSEASYEQYF. In nucleotides, the sequence is TGCGCCAGCAGTGAGGCCAGCTACGAGCAGTACTTC.